These T cell receptor beta chains were read from a single sample in a study of naive and memory T cell subsets. In TCRdb, the UMI-ligation and nested PCR reads were re-called with MiXCR into one record per CDR3 protein. The sample consists of more than 2,500 distinct CDR3 sequences, around 5.2% of them appearing once. Sequenced: CD4+ TEMRA cells from blood. The receptors derive from a human donor in good health. Both conserved end residues are part of each CDR3. A D gene is named only where the DNA matches it firmly. The size field is filled for only some rows; it gives once, few, many or a size class.

v_gene	j_gene	abundance	d_gene	CDR3aa	CDR3nt
TRBV4-3	TRBJ2-1	many	TRBD2	CASSQETRLAINNEQFF	TGCGCCAGCAGCCAAGAAACACGACTAGCGATCAACAATGAGCAGTTCTTC
TRBV7-2	TRBJ1-2	medium-sized	-	CASSLIRDRASGYTF	TGTGCCAGCAGCTTAATTAGGGATAGGGCTTCTGGCTACACCTTC
TRBV27	TRBJ2-6	few	-	CASSLSSGALGSGANVLTF	TGTGCCAGCAGTTTATCATCCGGGGCCCTCGGCTCTGGGGCCAACGTCCTGACTTTC
TRBV7-8	TRBJ1-1	many	-	CASSKQENTEAFF	TGTGCCAGCAGCAAACAGGAAAACACTGAAGCTTTCTTT
TRBV5-5	TRBJ2-7	medium-sized	-	CASSFRPADEQYF	TGTGCCAGCAGCTTCAGACCCGCGGACGAGCAGTACTTC
TRBV30	TRBJ1-6	large	-	CAWSNGRIDNSPLHF	TGTGCCTGGTCGAACGGGAGGATTGATAATTCACCCCTCCACTTT
TRBV7-8	TRBJ2-3	few	TRBD2	CASSLSPSGSTDTQYF	TGTGCCAGCAGCTTAAGCCCTAGCGGGAGTACAGATACGCAGTATTTT
TRBV20-1	TRBJ1-6	many	-	CSAPRRGQRNSPLHF	TGCAGTGCTCCCCGAAGAGGACAGCGGAATTCACCCCTCCACTTT
TRBV20-1	TRBJ2-1	medium-sized	-	CSARQGGDSYNEQFF	TGCAGTGCTAGGCAGGGGGGAGATTCCTACAATGAGCAGTTCTTC
TRBV20-1	TRBJ1-2	medium-sized	TRBD1	CSARVWTGENYGYTF	TGCAGTGCTAGAGTCTGGACAGGGGAAAACTATGGCTACACCTTC
TRBV20-1	TRBJ1-2	many	-	CSARVGTAYGYTF	TGCAGTGCTAGAGTTGGGACGGCCTATGGCTACACCTTC
TRBV7-6	TRBJ2-1	medium-sized	TRBD2	CASSSTSGRANSYNEQFF	TGTGCCAGCAGCTCAACTAGCGGGAGGGCCAATTCCTACAATGAGCAGTTCTTC
TRBV28	TRBJ2-1	medium-sized	TRBD2	CASSFSGRGTYNEQFF	TGTGCCAGCAGTTTTAGCGGGAGGGGCACCTACAATGAGCAGTTCTTC
TRBV5-1	TRBJ2-4	many	TRBD2	CASSLLAGEQYF	TGCGCCAGCAGCTTACTCGCGGGAGAGCAGTACTTC
TRBV6-4	TRBJ2-1	medium-sized	-	CASSDSTHNEQFF	TGTGCCAGCAGTGACTCGACACACAATGAGCAGTTCTTC
TRBV7-9	TRBJ2-1	-	TRBD1	CASSVPGQDGSSYNEQFF	TGTGCCAGCAGCGTCCCGGGACAGGATGGGAGCTCCTACAATGAGCAGTTCTTC
TRBV20-1	TRBJ2-3	medium-sized	TRBD2	CSARWGIREVGTDTQYF	TGCAGTGCTAGATGGGGGATACGGGAGGTTGGAACAGATACGCAGTATTTT
TRBV28	TRBJ1-2	many	-	CASSAAGGGGYGYTF	TGTGCCAGCAGCGCTGCGGGGGGCGGCGGCTATGGCTACACCTTC
TRBV24-1	TRBJ2-1	few	TRBD2	CATSDPGLAEYNEQFF	TGTGCCACCAGTGATCCGGGACTAGCGGAATACAATGAGCAGTTCTTC
TRBV19	TRBJ2-7	medium-sized	-	CASSDQDLSYEQYF	TGTGCCAGTAGTGACCAGGACCTATCCTACGAGCAGTACTTC
TRBV28	TRBJ1-1	many	-	CASSEPGRTEAFF	TGTGCCAGCAGTGAACCCGGAAGGACTGAAGCTTTCTTT
TRBV6-6	TRBJ2-6	-	TRBD1	CASSTQGFSGANVLTF	TGTGCCAGCAGTACACAGGGGTTCAGTGGGGCCAACGTCCTGACTTTC
TRBV6-2/TRBV6-3	TRBJ2-1	medium-sized	TRBD2	CASSYSAPSGIFNEQFF	TGTGCCAGCAGTTACTCGGCGCCTAGCGGGATCTTCAATGAGCAGTTCTTC
TRBV6-2/TRBV6-3	TRBJ2-2	few	-	CASKSGTGELFF	TGTGCCAGCAAATCGGGCACCGGGGAGCTGTTTTTT
TRBV6-5	TRBJ2-5	medium-sized	-	CASISREETQYF	TGTGCCAGCATCTCACGCGAGGAGACCCAGTACTTC
TRBV13	TRBJ2-1	many	TRBD2	CASSLPTSGPYNEQFF	TGTGCCAGCAGCTTACCGACTAGCGGGCCTTACAATGAGCAGTTCTTC
TRBV6-5	TRBJ2-7	once	-	CASSYGGLYEQYF	TGTGCCAGCAGTTACGGGGGTCTCTACGAGCAGTACTTC
TRBV20-1	TRBJ2-3	many	TRBD1	CSARRQGGTDTQYF	TGCAGTGCTAGACGGCAGGGGGGCACAGATACGCAGTATTTT
TRBV30	TRBJ1-5	many	-	CAWSLQGGDQPQHF	TGTGCCTGGAGTTTACAGGGTGGGGATCAGCCCCAGCATTTT
TRBV19	TRBJ2-1	-	TRBD2	CASSIVGSGGDNEQFF	TGTGCCAGTAGTATAGTGGGTAGCGGGGGAGACAATGAGCAGTTCTTC
TRBV6-7	TRBJ2-1	many	TRBD2	CASSSPPRLAGAEGEQFF	TGTGCCAGCAGTTCCCCCCCCCGACTAGCGGGAGCCGAAGGTGAGCAGTTCTTC
TRBV6-5	TRBJ2-3	few	TRBD2	CASRSHFGTSGRADTQYF	TGTGCCAGCAGATCCCATTTTGGGACTAGCGGGAGGGCAGATACGCAGTATTTT
TRBV7-3	TRBJ2-1	few	-	CASSPTSGHSYNEQFF	TGTGCCAGCAGCCCCACCAGCGGGCACTCCTACAATGAGCAGTTCTTC
TRBV12-5	TRBJ1-5	medium-sized	-	CASGANSNQPQHF	TGTGCTAGTGGTGCGAATAGCAATCAGCCCCAGCATTTT
TRBV20-1	TRBJ2-7	few	TRBD2	CGATSGAGYEQYF	TGCGGAGCGACTAGCGGAGCAGGCTACGAGCAGTACTTC
TRBV14	TRBJ2-1	-	TRBD2	CASRPTSSGRKLSSYNEQFF	TGTGCCAGCAGACCGACTTCTAGCGGGAGGAAATTAAGCTCCTACAATGAGCAGTTCTTC
TRBV7-2	TRBJ2-7	many	-	CASSLMVGGTVSYEQYF	TGTGCCAGCAGCTTAATGGTGGGCGGAACCGTCTCCTACGAGCAGTACTTC
TRBV15	TRBJ2-5	many	-	CATSRDRGGGETQYF	TGTGCCACCAGCAGAGATCGCGGAGGGGGGGAGACCCAGTACTTC
TRBV20-1	TRBJ2-7	medium-sized	TRBD2	CSAESTSGSYEQYF	TGCAGTGCCGAATCGACTAGCGGTTCCTACGAGCAGTACTTC
TRBV6-5	TRBJ2-1	many	TRBD1	CASSYQLGGGTGIHRQFF	TGTGCCAGCAGTTACCAACTTGGGGGAGGGACAGGGATCCATCGGCAGTTCTTC
TRBV3-1	TRBJ2-2	-	TRBD1	CASRQGVTGELFF	TGTGCCAGCAGACAGGGGGTAACCGGGGAGCTGTTTTTT
TRBV28	TRBJ2-7	few	-	CASSGGTVYEQYF	TGTGCCAGCAGTGGTGGGACTGTTTACGAGCAGTACTTC
TRBV7-2	TRBJ2-1	medium-sized	TRBD2	CASSLTTSGENNEQFF	TGTGCCAGCAGCCTCACCACTAGCGGGGAAAACAATGAGCAGTTCTTC
TRBV6-1	TRBJ2-6	many	-	CASDPSGANVLTF	TGTGCCAGCGACCCATCTGGGGCCAACGTCCTGACTTTC
TRBV5-1	TRBJ2-3	many	-	CASSLDDGTDTQYF	TGCGCCAGCAGCTTGGATGACGGCACAGATACGCAGTATTTT
TRBV5-6	TRBJ1-5	many	-	CASSFSQGRGQPQHF	TGTGCCAGCAGCTTTTCACAGGGCAGGGGTCAGCCCCAGCATTTT
TRBV5-1	TRBJ2-7	many	-	CASSLEGRYEQYF	TGCGCCAGCAGCTTGGAGGGCAGATACGAGCAGTACTTC
TRBV11-2	TRBJ1-6	-	-	CASSPRRVLEAPLHF	TGTGCCAGCAGCCCCCGGAGGGTCCTGGAGGCACCCCTCCACTTT
TRBV11-2	TRBJ2-1	few	TRBD2	CASSPRLAGGDPEQFF	TGTGCCAGCAGCCCTAGACTAGCGGGAGGGGATCCTGAGCAGTTCTTC
TRBV6-2/TRBV6-3	TRBJ2-5	medium-sized	-	CASSYEEGASETQYF	TGTGCCAGCAGTTACGAGGAGGGGGCGTCGGAGACCCAGTACTTC
TRBV29-1	TRBJ1-2	medium-sized	-	CSVEAGTNYGYTF	TGCAGCGTTGAGGCAGGGACTAACTATGGCTACACCTTC
TRBV20-1	TRBJ2-5	many	-	CSAVPGTQYF	TGCAGTGCTGTCCCTGGGACCCAGTACTTC
TRBV20-1	TRBJ1-1	medium-sized	TRBD1	CSAKGQGRPEAFF	TGCAGTGCTAAGGGACAGGGACGGCCTGAAGCTTTCTTT
TRBV6-5	TRBJ2-5	many	TRBD2	CASSYSRLAGSPRQETQYF	TGTGCCAGCAGTTACTCGCGGCTAGCGGGATCCCCCCGCCAAGAGACCCAGTACTTC
TRBV20-1	TRBJ2-3	-	-	CSATYPGGVFTDTQYF	TGCAGTGCCACGTACCCGGGGGGCGTCTTCACAGATACGCAGTATTTT
TRBV24-1	TRBJ2-2	-	TRBD2	CATKAAGASTGELFF	TGTGCCACCAAGGCGGCGGGAGCTAGCACCGGGGAGCTGTTTTTT
TRBV29-1	TRBJ2-3	many	TRBD1	CSVAPGQGIIDTQYF	TGCAGCGTGGCGCCGGGACAGGGGATTATAGATACGCAGTATTTT
TRBV25-1	TRBJ1-1	many	-	CASSPWGIDTEAFF	TGTGCCAGCAGTCCTTGGGGGATTGACACTGAAGCTTTCTTT